This T cell receptor beta chain emerged from a study of Ad26.COV2.S vaccination and SARS-CoV-2 variants. For the study at large: Intramuscular Ad26.COV2.S at 5x10^10 or 1x10^11 viral particles.

As to this clone: Its antigen remains unidentified.

CDR3 length: 15 amino acids. The germline V gene has CDR1 SGDLS and CDR2 YYNGEE. The trim removed 2 bases at V and 4 bases at J, leaving 6 bases unmatched. Points from the study as a whole: Reported post-vaccination CD8+ and CD4+ T cell responses to spike showed substantial breadth.

Treatment denoted: some 20 received Ad26.COV2.S at low or high dose, single or two shots; roughly five received placebo; per-sample allocation not given. Each sample was drawn 63 days after the first injection (of vaccine or placebo). Within Boston, the person who donated was an adult of 18-55 years. Ad26.COV2.S expressed prefusion-stabilized spike from the original Wuhan strain. This table comes from immunoSEQ multiplex PCR, and its TCRdb copy is limited to in-frame clones, with some not included. Of 250,000 to 300,000 clones in the sample, 80% to 90% were seen once. The sequences come from peripheral blood, collected in a trial of Ad26.COV2.S vaccine versus placebo. The chain links TRBV9 to TRBJ1-1, with TRBD1 matching 9 bases. The receptor was derived from a person aged 18 to 59 who received the Ad26.COV2.S COVID-19 vaccine or a placebo. The CDR3: CASSVLTGGITEAFF. The DNA of the CDR3 is TGTGCCAGCAGCGTGCTGACAGGGGGAATCACTGAAGCTTTCTTT.